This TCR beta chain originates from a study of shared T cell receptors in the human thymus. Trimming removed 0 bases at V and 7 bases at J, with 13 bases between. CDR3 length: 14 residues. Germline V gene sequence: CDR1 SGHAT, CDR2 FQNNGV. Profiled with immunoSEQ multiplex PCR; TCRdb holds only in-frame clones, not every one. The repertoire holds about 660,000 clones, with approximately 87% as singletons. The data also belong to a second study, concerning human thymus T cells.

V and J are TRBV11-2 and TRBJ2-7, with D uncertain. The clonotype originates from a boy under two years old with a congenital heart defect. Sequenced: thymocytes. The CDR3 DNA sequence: TGTGCCAGCAGCTTAGAACCTTATGTACTGGAGCAGTACTTC. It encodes CASSLEPYVLEQYF.